Shown below are 8 T cell receptor beta chains from a single sample sequenced in a study of vaccination and CD4 T cells after COVID-19. Treatment noted: roughly 11-day PBMC culture with coronavirus spike peptide pools or control peptides (ViraFEST assay). Sequencing of DNA taken from cultured CD4+ T cells relied on the Oncomine TCR Beta short-read assay. TCRdb reprocessed the PCR reads with MiXCR, giving one entry per CDR3 protein. The profile shows approximately 21,000 distinct CDR3 sequences, roughly three fifths of them singletons. No antigens are known for them. The source was CD4+ T cells from blood, cultured in vitro, collected after SARS-CoV-2 vaccination. The origin of the receptors is a human donor who received a COVID-19 vaccine.

The J gene is TRBJ2-1, the V gene TRBV20-1; 14 bases align to TRBD2. The CDR3 runs 16 residues. J was trimmed by 8 bases and V by 6 bases; bases with no gene match: 12. Germline CDR1 is DFQATT and CDR2 is SNEGSKA (reference sequence). For the CDR3, the DNA is TGCAGTGCCCCCCTTATTGGGACTAGCGGGGGTGATGAGCAGTTCTTC. As protein: CSAPLIGTSGGDEQFF.

This clonotype appeared once. This chain uses TRBV12-3 or TRBV12-4 with TRBJ2-2; 8 nucleotides match TRBD1. J was trimmed by 0 bases and V by 2 bases; bases with no gene match: 2. The CDR3 contains 16 residues. The CDR3 nucleotides are TGTGCCAGCAGTTTAACAGGGGGAACGAACACCGGGGAGCTGTTTTTT. Its protein is CASSLTGGTNTGELFF.

The sample holds a few counts of this clonotype. The V gene is TRBV6-1, the J gene TRBJ1-2, with 8 bases that match TRBD1. Trimming at V came to 3 bases and at J to 6 bases, leaving 9 bases not matched to a gene. The CDR3 consists of 15 residues. The V gene's germline CDR1 is MNHNS and CDR2 SASEGT. CDR3 loop: CASSEATGESDGYTF. The CDR3 DNA is TGTGCCAGCAGTGAGGCGACAGGGGAATCGGATGGCTACACCTTC.

The chain's CDR3 is CASSVDQDNYGYTF. CDR3 bases: TGTGCCAGCTCAGTCGACCAGGACAACTATGGCTACACCTTC. The chain joins TRBV18 to TRBJ1-2; D is uncertain. V lost 5 bases, J lost 2 bases, and 12 bases lay in between. The CDR3 runs 14 residues. Germline V gene sequence: CDR1 KGHSH, CDR2 LQKENI.

This chain connects TRBV20-1 to TRBJ2-2; 13 positions agree with TRBD2. Germline CDR1 reads DFQATT; CDR2 reads SNEGSKA (reference sequence). The CDR3 is 16 amino acids. The trim removed 0 bases at V and 6 bases at J, leaving 4 bases unmatched. The CDR3 loop reads CSARDRLAGGSGELFF. The CDR3 DNA is TGCAGTGCTAGAGACAGACTAGCGGGGGGCTCCGGGGAGCTGTTTTTT.

The chain carries TRBV7-9 and TRBJ2-7; 8 bases fit TRBD2. CDR1 and CDR2 (germline): SEHNR, FQNEAQ (reference sequence). This CDR3 has 16 residues. J lost 5 bases, V lost 5 bases, and 14 bases had no gene match. The CDR3 spells CASSPTTQRGRNEQYF. Written as DNA, the CDR3 is TGTGCCAGCAGCCCCACCACCCAGCGGGGGAGGAACGAGCAGTACTTC.

This clonotype was recorded a few times. V is TRBV6-5 and J is TRBJ2-5; perhaps D is TRBD1 or TRBD2 (5 bases each). Germline V gene data show CDR1 as MNHEY and CDR2 as SVGAGI. This CDR3 spans 17 amino acids. Trimming took off 2 bases at V and 1 base at J, with 17 bases between the two ends. The CDR3 bases are TGTGCCAGCAGTTACCCGTACCTGGGGCTAGCCCAAGAGACCCAGTACTTC. It translates to CASSYPYLGLAQETQYF.

CDR3 in amino acids: CASSRRGYNQPQHF. The CDR3 DNA is TGTGCCAGCAGCCGAAGGGGGTACAATCAGCCCCAGCATTTT. The chain employs TRBV6-1 and TRBJ1-5; a weak D match, TRBD1 (6 bases). The CDR3 runs to 14 residues. V lost 6 bases and J 3 bases, leaving 12 bases between the germline ends. Per germline, CDR1 MNHNS and CDR2 SASEGT.